Presented here are 20 T cell receptor beta chains from one specimen sequenced in a study of type 1 regulatory T cells (dated by TCRdb to about 2021). Their specific antigens are unknown. The data were produced on an Illumina MiSeq. Through fastp at Q25 and MiXCR, TCRdb rebuilt clones from the public reads, retaining in-frame beta chains. Identical CDR3 protein sequences are pooled into one entry, listed with their most common genes and DNA. The sample yields about 59,000 distinct CDR3 sequences; over 50% were counted once. Of the sample, around 1.9% falls within the top ten clones. The sequenced material came from cultured non-Tr1 T cells, either the whole culture or a sorted T cell fraction (not recorded which). The intended sense of this specimen's cell subset or site label: non-Tr1 population from the T-allo10 product. These receptors were collected from a human donor in good health.

The chain employs TRBV9 and TRBJ2-5; 7 nucleotides line up with TRBD1. From germline, CDR1 is SGDLS and CDR2 YYNGEE. V shed 0 bases and J 0 bases; nucleotides not matched to a gene: 17. There are 20 residues in the CDR3. CDR3 coding DNA: TGTGCCAGCAGCGTAGTGGCAGGGGGAACACCTACTGAGTACCAAGAGACCCAGTACTTC. The encoded protein is CASSVVAGGTPTEYQETQYF.

V is TRBV7-9 and J is TRBJ2-1; the match to TRBD1 covers 9 bases. The CDR3 length is 14 residues. CDR1 and CDR2 from the germline V gene are SEHNR and FQNEAQ (reference sequence). V gave up 5 bases and J gave up 12 bases; unmatched junction bases: 11. The CDR3 nucleotides read TGTGCCAGCAGCCAAGGACAGGGGAGCGCCGGGCAGTTCTTC. Amino acids: CASSQGQGSAGQFF.

V and J are TRBV20-1 and TRBJ1-5; 8 positions agree with TRBD1. Germline loops: CDR1 DFQATT, CDR2 SNEGSKA (reference sequence). The CDR3 is 17 amino acids. Trimming removed 1 base from V and 5 bases from J; junction bases left unmatched: 13. CDR3: CSARAPPGQEIDQPQHF. In nucleotides, the CDR3 is TGCAGTGCTAGAGCCCCCCCGGGACAGGAAATCGATCAGCCCCAGCATTTT.

The chain has TRBV4-2 and TRBJ1-1; D uncertain. This CDR3 is 16 amino acids long. V was shortened by 6 bases and J by 4 bases, with 21 bases between the two germline ends. Germline V gene data show CDR1 as LGHNA and CDR2 as YNFKEQ. The CDR3 nucleotides read TGTGCCAGCAGTCCGGAGGGTCTGGGGTTTATCACTGAAGCTTTCTTT. Translation gives CASSPEGLGFITEAFF.

A few counts support this clonotype. The chain is built from TRBV19 and TRBJ2-5; 14 bases are a match to TRBD2. The CDR3 has 17 amino acids. V was pared by 5 bases and J by 4 bases, with 9 bases of the junction left unmatched. CDR1 is LNHDA, CDR2 SQIVND, per germline (reference sequence). The CDR3 DNA reads as TGTGCCAGTAGTGGCGAGGGACTAGCGGGAGTGGGAGAGACCCAGTACTTC. Its protein product is CASSGEGLAGVGETQYF.

The J gene is TRBJ1-4, the V gene TRBV12-3 or TRBV12-4; 9 bases agree with TRBD1. This CDR3 has 14 residues. The V segment lost 5 bases and the J segment 8 bases; nucleotides outside the gene matches: 6. The CDR3 region is CASSPGQGNEKLFF. The CDR3 coding sequence is TGTGCCAGCAGTCCCGGACAGGGGAACGAAAAACTGTTTTTT.

J is TRBJ2-5 and V is TRBV5-1; D uncertain. The V gene lost 0 bases and the J gene lost 2 bases, with 8 bases spanning the gap. Germline assignment: CDR1 SGHRS and CDR2 YFSETQ. The CDR3 runs 14 residues. The DNA for the CDR3 is TGCGCCAGCAGCTTGGGTTCAGGTCAAGAGACCCAGTACTTC. Protein: CASSLGSGQETQYF.

The V and J genes are TRBV7-2 and TRBJ2-7, with a tentative D call TRBD2 (6 bases). V was shortened by 2 bases and J by 0 bases, with 23 bases between the two germline ends. The CDR3 loop spans 19 amino acids. From germline, CDR1 is SGHTA and CDR2 FQGNSA. The CDR3: CASSLKKGGRTKGSYEQYF. The CDR3 coding sequence is TGTGCCAGCAGCTTAAAAAAAGGCGGGCGGACTAAGGGCTCCTACGAGCAGTACTTC. Variable domain in full (rest from reference TRBV7-2 and TRBJ2-7): GAGVSQSPSNKVTEKGKDVELRCDPISGHTALYWYRQSLGQGLEFLIYFQGNSAPDKSGLPSDRFSAERTGGSVSTLTIQRTQQEDSAVYLCASSLKKGGRTKGSYEQYFGPGTRLTVT.

The chain carries TRBV5-1 and TRBJ1-3, with 9 bases that match TRBD1. CDR3 length: 15 amino acids. The junction had 5 bases not matched to a gene; V was cut back by 4 bases and J by 3 bases. In germline, CDR1 is SGHRS, CDR2 YFSETQ. In nucleotides, the CDR3 is TGCGCCAGCAGCCCGGGACAGGGTAATGGAAACACCATATATTTT. It encodes CASSPGQGNGNTIYF.

V and J are TRBV20-1 and TRBJ2-7, with TRBD2 matching over 10 bases. The V and J ends lost 0 bases and 3 bases, in that order; junction bases with no gene match: 5. Germline CDR1 and CDR2: DFQATT and SNEGSKA (reference sequence). The CDR3 totals 15 residues. The CDR3 region has the DNA TGCAGTGCTAGAGACCAGCGGGAGGGCCTCTACGAGCAGTACTTC. Protein: CSARDQREGLYEQYF.

The chain links TRBV5-4 to TRBJ2-2, with 7 bases matching TRBD1. Germline V gene sequence: CDR1 SGHNT, CDR2 YYREEE (reference sequence). The CDR3 totals 16 residues. The V gene end was trimmed by 0 bases and the J gene end by 6 bases; junction bases not matched to a gene: 8. The CDR3 loop is CASSLDRGGGAGELFF. For the CDR3, the DNA is TGTGCCAGCAGCTTGGACAGGGGCGGAGGTGCCGGGGAGCTGTTTTTT. Complete variable domain (other parts from reference TRBV5-4 and TRBJ2-2): ETGVTQSPTHLIKTRGQQVTLRCSSQSGHNTVSWYQQALGQGPQFIFQYYREEENGRGNFPPRFSGLQFPNYSSELNVNALELDDSALYLCASSLDRGGGAGELFFGEGSRLTVL.

CDR3 sequence reads: CASRKGSFGDEQYF. The CDR3 DNA is TGTGCCAGCAGGAAGGGATCATTTGGGGACGAGCAGTACTTC. The V and J genes are TRBV2 and TRBJ2-7; D remains unclear. The germline V gene encodes CDR1 SNHLY and CDR2 FYNNEI. V was pared by 6 bases and J by 5 bases, with 17 bases between. The CDR3 consists of 14 residues.

The rearrangement links TRBV7-8 to TRBJ1-1; possibly TRBD1 for D (6 bases). CDR3 length: 13 amino acids. Deletions cut 0 bases from V and 8 bases from J, with 10 bases between. CDR1 and CDR2 from the germline V gene are SGHVS and FQNEAQ. CDR3 nucleotides: TGTGCCAGCAGCTTAGCCGGGGGCAGGGAAGCTTTCTTT. It encodes CASSLAGGREAFF.

The V and J genes are TRBV5-6 and TRBJ2-1; 9 bases are a match to TRBD2. The germline V gene has CDR1 SGHDT and CDR2 YYEEEE. This CDR3 contains 16 residues. Trimming cost V 4 bases and J 6 bases; bases outside gene matches: 11. CDR3 in amino acids: CASSPLVTSGLNEQFF. The DNA for the CDR3 is TGTGCCAGCAGCCCGCTTGTGACTAGCGGACTCAATGAGCAGTTCTTC.

The chain recombines TRBV18 with TRBJ2-5, with D tentatively TRBD2 (5 bases). The CDR3 runs to 15 residues. Germline V lookup: CDR1 KGHSH, CDR2 LQKENI. The V end was cut by 0 bases, the J end by 7 bases, with 15 bases between. DNA of the CDR3: TGTGCCAGCTCACCACCTTCACAGAATCGGGGGACCCAGTACTTC. Protein product: CASSPPSQNRGTQYF.

This rearrangement joins TRBV12-3 or TRBV12-4 to TRBJ2-7; unclear D gene. The CDR3 sequence is 13 residues long. Deletions cut 6 bases from V and 0 bases from J, with 9 bases between. The CDR3 protein is CASRAGSSYEQYF. In DNA, the CDR3 is TGTGCCAGCAGAGCCGGGTCCTCCTACGAGCAGTACTTC.

The rearrangement joins TRBV12-3 or TRBV12-4 to TRBJ1-4; D possibly corresponds to TRBD1 (6 bases). Trimming stripped 5 bases from V and 6 bases from J, with 13 bases between. This CDR3 contains 14 residues. The CDR3 DNA is TGTGCCAGCAGTATTACAGGGATGGATGAAAAACTGTTTTTT. Its protein product is CASSITGMDEKLFF.

This clonotype was observed a handful of times. The chain is built from TRBV9 and TRBJ2-1; TRBD2 might be the D (5 bases). The CDR3 is 15 residues long. Looked up from germline, CDR1 is SGDLS and CDR2 is YYNGEE. The ends were cut back, 2 bases at V and 0 bases at J, with 9 bases in the middle. The CDR3 spells CASSVDYSSYNEQFF. The DNA of the CDR3 is TGTGCCAGCAGCGTCGACTACAGCTCCTACAATGAGCAGTTCTTC.

The chain recombines TRBV9 with TRBJ1-3; possibly TRBD1 for D (6 bases). V lost 5 bases and J 2 bases, leaving 23 bases between the germline ends. The CDR3 runs 18 residues. Germline V gene data show CDR1 as SGDLS and CDR2 as YYNGEE. The CDR3 protein is CASSPTGHLSEPGNTIYF. CDR3 nucleotides: TGTGCCAGCAGTCCAACGGGACACCTTTCGGAACCTGGAAACACCATATATTTT.

The chain combines TRBV12-3 or TRBV12-4 with TRBJ2-1; 12 bases fit TRBD2. The CDR3 is 15 amino acids. V was pared by 5 bases and J by 7 bases, with 6 bases of the junction left unmatched. The CDR3 region has the DNA TGTGCCAGCAGTCTCCTAGCGGGAGGGGGTAATGAGCAGTTCTTC. This translates into CASSLLAGGGNEQFF.